In this sample, the clone carrying this T cell receptor (beta chain) turned up many times. As yet, its antigen is unknown. Extraction of RNA preceded its reverse transcription into cDNA, which served as the sequencing template. The assay was immunoSEQ multiplex PCR, and TCRdb's table has in-frame clones only and misses some. Found here are around 120,000 clones, 53% of them singletons; the top ten hold roughly 0.45%. This sample is part of a study of CD8+ T cells in alopecia areata. General study results and limits: Normal scalp showed lower clonality than lesional scalp, especially alopecia totalis/universalis. Resident alphabeta T-cell populations of normal skin are likewise subject to sequencing in scalp samples.

Treatment defined: oral pan-JAK inhibitor, 5-10 mg twice daily. Source: CD4+ T cells sorted from blood, taken at week 4, from a patient treated with tofacitinib. The sequence was collected from a human donor with alopecia areata.

CDR3 coding DNA: TGTGCCAGCAACGGACAGAACAATCAGCCCCAGCATTTT. It translates to CASNGQNNQPQHF. The chain links TRBV5-8 to TRBJ1-5; D is perhaps TRBD1 (6 bases). Germline V gives CDR1 SGHTS, CDR2 YDEGEE. Trimming cost V 6 bases and J 3 bases, with 10 bases left between them. The CDR3 runs 13 residues.